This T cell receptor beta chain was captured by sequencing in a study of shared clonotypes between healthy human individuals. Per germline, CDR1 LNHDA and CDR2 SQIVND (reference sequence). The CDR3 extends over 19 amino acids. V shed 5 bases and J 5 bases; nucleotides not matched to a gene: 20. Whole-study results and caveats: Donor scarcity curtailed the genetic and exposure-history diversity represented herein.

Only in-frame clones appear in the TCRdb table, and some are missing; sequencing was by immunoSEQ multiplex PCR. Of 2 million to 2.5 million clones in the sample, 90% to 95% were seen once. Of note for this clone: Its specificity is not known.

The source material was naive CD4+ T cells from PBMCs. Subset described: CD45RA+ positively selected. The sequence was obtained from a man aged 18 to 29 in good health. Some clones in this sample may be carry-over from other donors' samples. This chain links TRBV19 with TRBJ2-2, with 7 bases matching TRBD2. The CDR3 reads CASSARNWRLAERTGELFF. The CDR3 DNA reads TGTGCCAGTAGTGCCAGGAATTGGAGACTAGCCGAGAGGACCGGGGAGCTGTTTTTT.